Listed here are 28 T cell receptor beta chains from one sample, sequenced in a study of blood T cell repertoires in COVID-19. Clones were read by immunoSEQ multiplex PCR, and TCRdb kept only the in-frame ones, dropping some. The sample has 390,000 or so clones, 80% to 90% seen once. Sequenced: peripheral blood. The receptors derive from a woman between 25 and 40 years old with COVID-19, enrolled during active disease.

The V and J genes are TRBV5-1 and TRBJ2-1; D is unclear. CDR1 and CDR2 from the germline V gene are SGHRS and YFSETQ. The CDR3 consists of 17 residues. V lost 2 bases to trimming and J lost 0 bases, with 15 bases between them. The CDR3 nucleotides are TGCGCCAGCAGCTTCAATCTAGGCTTAAGCTCCTACAATGAGCAGTTCTTC. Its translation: CASSFNLGLSSYNEQFF.

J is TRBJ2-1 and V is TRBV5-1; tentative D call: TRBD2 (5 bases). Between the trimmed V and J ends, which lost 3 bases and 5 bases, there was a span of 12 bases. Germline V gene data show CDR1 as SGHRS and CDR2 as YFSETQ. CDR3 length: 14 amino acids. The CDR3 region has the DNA TGCGCCAGCAGCTACAGCGGAGCCAACAATGAGCAGTTCTTC. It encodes CASSYSGANNEQFF.

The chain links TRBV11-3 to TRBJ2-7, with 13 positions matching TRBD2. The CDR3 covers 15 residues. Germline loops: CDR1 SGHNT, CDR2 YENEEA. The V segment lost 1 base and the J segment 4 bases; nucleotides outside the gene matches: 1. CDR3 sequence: CASSLAGLAGYEQYV. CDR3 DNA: TGTGCCAGCAGCTTAGCGGGACTAGCGGGATACGAGCAGTACGTC.

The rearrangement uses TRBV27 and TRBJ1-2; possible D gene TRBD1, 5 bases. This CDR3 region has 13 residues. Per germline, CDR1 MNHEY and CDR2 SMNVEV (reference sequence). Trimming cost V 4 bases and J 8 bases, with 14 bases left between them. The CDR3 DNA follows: TGTGCCAGCAGTTCTCAACCCAGGGCAGGCTACACCTTC. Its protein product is CASSSQPRAGYTF.

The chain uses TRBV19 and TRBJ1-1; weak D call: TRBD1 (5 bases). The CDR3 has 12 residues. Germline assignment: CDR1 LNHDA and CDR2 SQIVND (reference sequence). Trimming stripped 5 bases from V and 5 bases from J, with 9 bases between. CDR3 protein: CASSRQGTEAFF. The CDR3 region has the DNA TGTGCCAGTAGTCGTCAGGGTACTGAAGCTTTCTTT.

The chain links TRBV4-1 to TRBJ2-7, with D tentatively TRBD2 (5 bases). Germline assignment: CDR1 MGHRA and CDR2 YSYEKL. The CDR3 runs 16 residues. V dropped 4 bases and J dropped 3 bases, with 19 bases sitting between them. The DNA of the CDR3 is TGCGCCAGCAGCCCAAGGAAGGAGGCGGGTGACTACGAGCAGTACTTC. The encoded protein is CASSPRKEAGDYEQYF.

The CDR3: CASSLDGGSGYEQYF. CDR3 nucleotide sequence: TGTGCCAGCAGCTTAGATGGTGGCAGCGGATACGAGCAGTACTTC. The chain employs TRBV7-9 and TRBJ2-7; tentative D call: TRBD2 (5 bases). The V gene lost 1 base and the J gene lost 4 bases, with 14 bases spanning the gap. The CDR3 runs 15 residues. CDR1 and CDR2 from the germline V gene are SEHNR and FQNEAQ (reference sequence).

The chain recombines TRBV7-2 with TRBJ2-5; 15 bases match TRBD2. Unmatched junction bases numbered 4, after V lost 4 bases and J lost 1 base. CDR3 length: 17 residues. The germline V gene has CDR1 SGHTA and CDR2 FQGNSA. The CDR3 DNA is TGTGCCAGCAGCTCCGGGACTAGCGGGGGGCCCCAAGAGACCCAGTACTTC. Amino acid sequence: CASSSGTSGGPQETQYF. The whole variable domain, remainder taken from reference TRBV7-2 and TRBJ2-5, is GAGVSQSPSNKVTEKGKDVELRCDPISGHTALYWYRQSLGQGLEFLIYFQGNSAPDKSGLPSDRFSAERTGGSVSTLTIQRTQQEDSAVYLCASSSGTSGGPQETQYFGPGTRLLVL.

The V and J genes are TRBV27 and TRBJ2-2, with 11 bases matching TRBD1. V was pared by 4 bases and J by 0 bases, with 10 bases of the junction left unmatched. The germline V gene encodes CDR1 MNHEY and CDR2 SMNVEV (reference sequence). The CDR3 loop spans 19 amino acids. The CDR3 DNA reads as TGTGCCAGCAGTTCGTCGGGACAGGGGGTTAACCCGAACACCGGGGAGCTGTTTTTT. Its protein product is CASSSSGQGVNPNTGELFF.

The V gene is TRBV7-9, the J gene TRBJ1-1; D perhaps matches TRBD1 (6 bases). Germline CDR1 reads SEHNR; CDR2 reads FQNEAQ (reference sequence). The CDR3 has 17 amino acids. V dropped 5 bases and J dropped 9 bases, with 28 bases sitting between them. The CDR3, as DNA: TGTGCCAGCAGCCCGTCTTCCCCGCGACAGGTTAACAGTAAAGCTTTCTTT. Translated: CASSPSSPRQVNSKAFF.

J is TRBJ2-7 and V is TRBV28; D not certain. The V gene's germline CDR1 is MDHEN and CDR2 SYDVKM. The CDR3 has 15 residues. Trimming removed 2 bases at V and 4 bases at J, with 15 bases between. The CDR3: CASSLGMTGSYEQYF. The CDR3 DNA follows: TGTGCCAGCAGTTTAGGTATGACCGGGTCGTACGAGCAGTACTTC.

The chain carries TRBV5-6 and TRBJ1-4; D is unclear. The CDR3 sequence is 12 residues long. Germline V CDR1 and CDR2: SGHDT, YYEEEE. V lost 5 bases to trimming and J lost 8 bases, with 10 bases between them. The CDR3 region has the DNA TGTGCCAGCAGGGGAGCGGGGGAAAAACTGTTTTTT. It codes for CASRGAGEKLFF.

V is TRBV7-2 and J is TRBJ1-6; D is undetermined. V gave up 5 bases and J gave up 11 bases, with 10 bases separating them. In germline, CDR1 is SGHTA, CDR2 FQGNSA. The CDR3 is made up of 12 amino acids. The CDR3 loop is CASSPPRAPLHF. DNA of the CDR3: TGTGCCAGCAGCCCCCCCCGGGCACCCCTCCACTTT.

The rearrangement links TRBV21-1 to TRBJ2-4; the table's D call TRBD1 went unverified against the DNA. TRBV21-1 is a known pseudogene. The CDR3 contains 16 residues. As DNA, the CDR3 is TGTGCCAGCAAAGAGACAGGGGGCGCGCCCAAAAACATTCAGTACTTC. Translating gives CASKETGGAPKNIQYF.

CDR3: CSARQYEAFF. In DNA form, the CDR3 reads TGCAGTGCTAGACAGTATGAAGCTTTCTTT. V and J are TRBV20-1 and TRBJ1-1; D gene uncertain. Trimming pared 2 bases from V and 7 bases from J, leaving 5 bases between. The CDR3 has 10 residues. Germline CDR1 DFQATT, CDR2 SNEGSKA (reference sequence).

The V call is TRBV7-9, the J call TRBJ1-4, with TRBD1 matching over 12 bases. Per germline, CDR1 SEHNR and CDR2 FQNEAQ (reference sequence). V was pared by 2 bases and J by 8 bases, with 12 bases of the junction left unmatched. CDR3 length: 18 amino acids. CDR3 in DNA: TGTGCCAGCAGCTTATATTCGGGACAGGGGGCGCGTCACGAAAAACTGTTTTTT. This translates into CASSLYSGQGARHEKLFF.

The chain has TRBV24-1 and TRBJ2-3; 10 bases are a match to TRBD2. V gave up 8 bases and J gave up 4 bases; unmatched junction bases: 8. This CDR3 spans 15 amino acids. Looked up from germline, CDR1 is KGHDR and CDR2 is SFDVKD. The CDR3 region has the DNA TGTGCCACCACCTCTAGCGGGAGCCTTGCAGATACGCAGTATTTT. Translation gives CATTSSGSLADTQYF.

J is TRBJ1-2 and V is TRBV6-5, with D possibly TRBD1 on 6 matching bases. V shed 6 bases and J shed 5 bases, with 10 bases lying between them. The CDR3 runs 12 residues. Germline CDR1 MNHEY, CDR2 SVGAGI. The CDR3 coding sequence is TGTGCCAGCAGACAACAGGGATATGGCTACACCTTC. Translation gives CASRQQGYGYTF.

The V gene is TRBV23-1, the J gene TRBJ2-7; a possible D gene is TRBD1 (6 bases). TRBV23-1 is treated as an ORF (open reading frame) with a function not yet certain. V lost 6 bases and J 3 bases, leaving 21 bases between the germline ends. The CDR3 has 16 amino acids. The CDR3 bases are TGCGCCAGCAGCCATGTACCGGGACATGCCTGCTACGAGCAGTACGTC. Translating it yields CASSHVPGHACYEQYV.

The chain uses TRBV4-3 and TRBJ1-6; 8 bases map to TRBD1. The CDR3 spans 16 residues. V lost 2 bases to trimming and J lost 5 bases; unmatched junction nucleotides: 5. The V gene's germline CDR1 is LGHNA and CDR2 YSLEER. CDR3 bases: TGCGCCAGCAGCCAAACATGGACAGGGCATAATTCACCCCTCCACTTT. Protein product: CASSQTWTGHNSPLHF.

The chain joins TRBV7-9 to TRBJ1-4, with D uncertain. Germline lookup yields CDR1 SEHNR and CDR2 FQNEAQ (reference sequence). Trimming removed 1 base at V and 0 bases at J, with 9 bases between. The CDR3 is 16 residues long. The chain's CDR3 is CASSLDPDSTNEKLFF. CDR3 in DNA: TGTGCCAGCAGCTTAGACCCAGACTCAACTAATGAAAAACTGTTTTTT.

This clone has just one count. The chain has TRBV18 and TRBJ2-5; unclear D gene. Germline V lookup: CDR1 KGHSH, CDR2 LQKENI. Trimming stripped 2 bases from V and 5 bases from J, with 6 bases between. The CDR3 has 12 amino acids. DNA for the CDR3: TGTGCCAGCTCACCAAACATGGAGACCCAGTACTTC. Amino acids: CASSPNMETQYF.

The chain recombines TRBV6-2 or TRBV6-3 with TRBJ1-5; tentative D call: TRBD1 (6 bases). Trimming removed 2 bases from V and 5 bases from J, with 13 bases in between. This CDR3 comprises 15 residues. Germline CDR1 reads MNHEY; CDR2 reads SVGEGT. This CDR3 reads CASSYRRDIHQPQHF. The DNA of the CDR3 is TGTGCCAGCAGTTACCGCCGGGACATTCATCAGCCCCAGCATTTT.

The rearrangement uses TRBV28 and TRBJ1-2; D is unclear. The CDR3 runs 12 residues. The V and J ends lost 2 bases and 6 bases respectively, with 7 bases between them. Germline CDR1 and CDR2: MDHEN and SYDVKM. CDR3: CASSLETHGYTF. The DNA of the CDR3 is TGTGCCAGCAGTTTAGAGACACATGGCTACACCTTC.

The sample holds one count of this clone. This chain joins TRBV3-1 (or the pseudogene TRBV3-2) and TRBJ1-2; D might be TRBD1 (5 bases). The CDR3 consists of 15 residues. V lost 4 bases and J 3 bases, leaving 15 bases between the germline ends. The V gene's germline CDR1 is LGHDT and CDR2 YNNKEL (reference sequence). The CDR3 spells CASSPSGVGDYGYTF. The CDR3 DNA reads TGTGCCAGCAGCCCCTCGGGGGTTGGGGACTATGGCTACACCTTC.

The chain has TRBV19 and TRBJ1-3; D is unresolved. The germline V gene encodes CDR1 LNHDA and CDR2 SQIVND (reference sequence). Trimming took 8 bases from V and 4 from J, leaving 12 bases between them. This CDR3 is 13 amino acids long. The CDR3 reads CASRRARGNTIYF. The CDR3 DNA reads TGTGCCAGTCGACGAGCGAGGGGAAACACCATATATTTT.

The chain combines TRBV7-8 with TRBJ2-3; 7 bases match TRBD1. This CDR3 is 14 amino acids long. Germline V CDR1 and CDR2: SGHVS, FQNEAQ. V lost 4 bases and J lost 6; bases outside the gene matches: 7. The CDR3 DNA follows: TGTGCCAGCAGCTCCGGACAGGCTGGGGATACGCAGTATTTT. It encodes CASSSGQAGDTQYF.

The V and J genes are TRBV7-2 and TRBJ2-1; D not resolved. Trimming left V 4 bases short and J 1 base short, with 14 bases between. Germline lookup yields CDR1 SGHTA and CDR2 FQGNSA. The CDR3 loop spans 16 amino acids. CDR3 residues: CASSWRPIRSYNEQFF. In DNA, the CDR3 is TGTGCCAGCAGCTGGAGACCCATCCGGTCCTACAATGAGCAGTTCTTC.